This T cell receptor (beta chain) stems from a study of metastatic and nonmetastatic thyroid tumors. Across the study: A comparison of repertoires was made across blood and tumor or nodule tissue from malignant and benign thyroid patients.

The table lists this clone with many counts. No antigen is known for it. Trimming removed 3 bases from V and 8 bases from J; junction bases left unmatched: 13. Germline-derived CDR1 and CDR2 are MNHEY and SMNVEV (reference sequence). CDR3 length: 17 residues. In the original processing: CDR3 was compared across clinicopathological groups, and the resulting differences were used to build a distant-metastasis classifier for papillary thyroid cancer. Via MiXCR, TCRdb re-called the PCR reads. Clone size and V and J calls follow TCRdb, not the original study. This table holds roughly 25,000 clones, more than 20% found once. Whole-study results and caveats: Versus benign nodules, malignant thyroid tumors reportedly had significantly higher TCR beta diversity, in blood and tumor.

Among the patients, none had received any treatment before thyroid surgery. The source of this sequence is a male donor with papillary thyroid cancer or a benign thyroid nodule (not recorded which). Some clones in this sample may be carry-over from other donors' samples. Source material: tumor tissue. The genes are TRBV27 and TRBJ2-1; 10 positions match TRBD2. The CDR3 region has the DNA TGTGCCAGCAGTTTCCACTCTAGCGGGGGCCCGGGGGATGAGCAGTTCTTC. Protein product: CASSFHSSGGPGDEQFF.